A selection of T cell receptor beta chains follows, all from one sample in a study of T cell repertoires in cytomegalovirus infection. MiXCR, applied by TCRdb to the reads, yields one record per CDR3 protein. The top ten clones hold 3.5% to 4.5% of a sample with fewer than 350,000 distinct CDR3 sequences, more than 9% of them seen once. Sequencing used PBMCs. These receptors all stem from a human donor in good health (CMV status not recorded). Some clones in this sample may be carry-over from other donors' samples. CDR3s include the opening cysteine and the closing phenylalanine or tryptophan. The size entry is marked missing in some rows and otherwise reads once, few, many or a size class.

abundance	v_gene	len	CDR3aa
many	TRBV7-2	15	CASSLAAMSSYEQYF
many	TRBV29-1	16	CSVEDRQDRVLEKLFF
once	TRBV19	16	CASRRRLANDPNEQFF
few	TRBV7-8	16	CASSHRPGGRFYEQYF
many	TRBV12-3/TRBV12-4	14	CASTLGAGVYEQYF
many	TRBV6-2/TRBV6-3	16	CASSYITRGGTGELFF
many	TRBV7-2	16	CASSLAGGTGGNEQFF
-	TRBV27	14	CASSPLTRLETQYF
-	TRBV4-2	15	CASTAGTPPGGEQFF
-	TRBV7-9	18	CARSLRIQGTSYYNEQFF
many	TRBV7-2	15	CASSPVRGFGNTIYF
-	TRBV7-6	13	CASSFSGEQPQHF
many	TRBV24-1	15	CATSDLDRDQETQYF
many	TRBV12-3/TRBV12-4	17	CARALINRQDSNQPQHF
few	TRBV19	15	CATASPSETAYEQYF
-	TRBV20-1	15	CSARGASSVANVLTF
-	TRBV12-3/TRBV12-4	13	CASSLSGFEKLFF
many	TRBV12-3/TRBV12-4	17	CASSPSLTGASFYGYTF
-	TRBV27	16	CASSSLRRDDYNEQFF
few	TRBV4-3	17	CASSQGSRTRSTDTQYF
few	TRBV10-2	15	CASSQPGQSQETQYF
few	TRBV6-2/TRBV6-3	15	CASSQHISTNTEAFF
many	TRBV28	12	CASPSGSGAQYF
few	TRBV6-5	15	CASSTTSGPYNEQFF
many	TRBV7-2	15	CASSPKGKGLGAQHF
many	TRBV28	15	CASSLVPAMNTEAFF
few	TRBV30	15	CASAKGQGARETQYF
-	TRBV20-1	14	CSARLLAGDETQYF
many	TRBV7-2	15	CASSLALLMNTEAFF
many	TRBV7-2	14	CASSFAGGRNEQFF
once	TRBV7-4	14	CASSLVTRPEEQFF
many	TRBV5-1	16	CASTPGLTTGANVLTF
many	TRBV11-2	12	CASSQDRETQYF
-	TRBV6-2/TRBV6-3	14	CASSLRGKGYGYTF
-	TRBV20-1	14	CSASFKDYNSPLHF
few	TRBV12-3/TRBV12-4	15	CASRNLGPLNTEAFF
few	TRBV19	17	CASSIDPWGANTGELFF
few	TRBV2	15	CASRAGSSTNYGYTF
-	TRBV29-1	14	CSVGGLAGVGVQFF
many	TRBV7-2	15	CASSRSGTSTDTQYF
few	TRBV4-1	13	CASSQSATDTQYF
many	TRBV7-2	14	CASSLARDGQPQHF
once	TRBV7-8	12	CASSLGTSGYTF
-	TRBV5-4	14	CASSPGRKNTEAFF
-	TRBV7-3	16	CASSLNSGRATDTQYF
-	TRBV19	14	CASSSTGQHNEQFF
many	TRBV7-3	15	CASSLAISGYNEQFF
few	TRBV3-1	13	CASSQIWRGEQYF
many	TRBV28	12	CASSITGGPPFF